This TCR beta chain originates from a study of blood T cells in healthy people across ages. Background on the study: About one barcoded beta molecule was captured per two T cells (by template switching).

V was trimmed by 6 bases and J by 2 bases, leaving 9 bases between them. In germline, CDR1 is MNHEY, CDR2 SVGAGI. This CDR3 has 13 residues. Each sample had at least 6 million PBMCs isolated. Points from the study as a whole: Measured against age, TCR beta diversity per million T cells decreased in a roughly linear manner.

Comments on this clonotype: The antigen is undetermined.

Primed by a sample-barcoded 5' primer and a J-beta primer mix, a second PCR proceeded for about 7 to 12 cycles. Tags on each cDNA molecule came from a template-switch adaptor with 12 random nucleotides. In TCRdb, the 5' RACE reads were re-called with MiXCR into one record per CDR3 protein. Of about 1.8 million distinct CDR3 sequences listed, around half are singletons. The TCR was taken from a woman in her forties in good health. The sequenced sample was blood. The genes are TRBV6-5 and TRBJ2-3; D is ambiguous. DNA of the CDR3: TGTGCCAGCAGGGCAGATTCCACAGATACGCAGTATTTT. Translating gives CASRADSTDTQYF.